This TCR beta chain was identified in a study of CD8 T cells in Susac syndrome. Control patients had untreated stable or active relapsing-remitting multiple sclerosis by revised McDonald criteria. Both CD4+ and CD8+ T cells were negatively isolated, and TEMRA cells underwent FACS enrichment. Random hexamers were used to reverse transcribe the RNA input (roughly 0.5 to 1 ug). The authors amplified TCR beta CDR3 across 54 Vbeta and 13 Jbeta using immunoSEQ multiplex PCR. TCRdb re-called the immunoSEQ multiplex PCR reads through MiXCR, storing one row per CDR3 protein. The data hold some 160,000 distinct CDR3 sequences, with approximately 95% observed a single time. This sequence was found in a human donor with multiple sclerosis. The sequenced material came from CD8+ T cells from PBMCs.

The CDR3 DNA reads as TGCAGTGCTCTGCAGCGGGAGGGTTCCTACAATGAGCAGTTCTTC. Amino acid sequence: CSALQREGSYNEQFF. This rearrangement joins TRBV20-1 to TRBJ2-1; 10 bases line up with TRBD2. In germline, CDR1 is DFQATT, CDR2 SNEGSKA (reference sequence). This CDR3 has 15 residues. After removal of 5 bases from V and 1 base from J, the junction contained 5 bases not matched to a gene.